Below, 27 T cell receptor beta chains from the same sample are listed, as sequenced in a study of T cells in Graves' hyperthyroidism and ophthalmopathy. TCR beta CDR3 regions were amplified from RNA. RT-PCR in the first round (using the HTBI primer set) targeted the TCR CDR3. A single record per CDR3 protein comes from TCRdb applying MiXCR to the multiplex PCR reads. There are 500,000 to 750,000 distinct CDR3 sequences in the sample; about 45% occur only once, and around 7.7% lies in the top ten. The sequencing input was peripheral blood or thyroid tissue (not recorded which). The receptor source for this set is a woman aged 18-30 years with Graves' hyperthyroidism.

The chain employs TRBV7-2 and TRBJ1-2, with TRBD1 matching 9 bases. CDR1 and CDR2 (germline): SGHTA, FQGNSA. The CDR3 length is 14 residues. CDR3 DNA: TGTGCTAGAGATTTTGGACAGGGGACAGATGGCTACACCTTC. It is translated as CARDFGQGTDGYTF.

V usage is TRBV29-1 and J usage is TRBJ1-5; D call uncertain. CDR3 length: 17 residues. V lost 7 bases to trimming and J lost 1 base, with 23 bases between them. Germline-derived CDR1 and CDR2 are SQVTM and ANQGSEA. The CDR3 spells CSAVNTGEWESNQPQHF. CDR3 bases: TGCAGCGCCGTAAACACCGGGGAGTGGGAAAGCAATCAGCCCCAGCATTTT.

The rearrangement links TRBV11-2 to TRBJ2-3; D uncertain. CDR3 length equals 12 residues. CDR1 SGHAT and CDR2 FQNNGV come from the germline V gene. V gave up 5 bases and J gave up 4 bases, with 7 bases separating them. This CDR3 is CASSPEADTQYF. The DNA for the CDR3 is TGTGCCAGCAGCCCCGAGGCAGATACGCAGTATTTT. The full variable domain, in which reference TRBV11-2 and TRBJ2-3 provide the parts outside the CDR3, is EAGVAQSPRYKIIEKRQSVAFWCNPISGHATLYWYQQILGQGPKLLIQFQNNGVVDDSQLPKDRFSAERLKGVDSTLKIQPAKLEDSAVYLCASSPEADTQYFGPGTRLTVL.

This clonotype was counted at least ten times. The chain recombines TRBV29-1 with TRBJ1-1; D is unclear. Trimming cost V 6 bases and J 2 bases, with 4 bases left between them. Germline assignment: CDR1 SQVTM and CDR2 ANQGSEA. CDR3 length: 10 residues. In DNA form, the CDR3 reads TGCAGCGTCTCCAACACTGAAGCTTTCTTT. This sequence encodes CSVSNTEAFF.

This rearrangement joins TRBV12-3 or TRBV12-4 to TRBJ2-7; 7 positions match TRBD1. This CDR3 has 15 amino acids. Trimming took 7 bases from V and 8 from J; bases not matched to a gene: 17. The CDR3 bases are TGTGCCAGCATGGACAGGACCTTGCGTAGGCCCCAGCAGTACTTC. Encoded protein: CASMDRTLRRPQQYF.

There are many counts of this clonotype. Here the CDR3 DNA reads TGCGCCAGCAGTCGAACAGGGCATAGTCTAGACGAGCAGTACTTC. Protein sequence: CASSRTGHSLDEQYF. The rearrangement links TRBV5-1 to TRBJ2-7, with a weak D call TRBD1 (6 bases). The CDR3 spans 15 residues. V was pared by 5 bases and J by 5 bases, with 20 bases between. Germline V gene sequence: CDR1 SGHRS, CDR2 YFSETQ.

There are many counts of this clonotype. V is TRBV7-9 and J is TRBJ1-2; TRBD1 is a possible D gene (6 bases). This CDR3 spans 14 amino acids. The V end was cut by 5 bases, the J end by 4 bases, with 14 bases between. CDR1 is SEHNR and CDR2 is FQNEAQ in the germline V gene (reference sequence). The chain's CDR3 is CASSPGQLGYGYTF. The CDR3 nucleotides are TGTGCCAGCAGCCCCGGACAGCTGGGCTATGGCTACACCTTC.

About this clonotype itself: This clone may be a read error of a much larger clone one base away. V gene TRBV7-6 combines with J gene TRBJ2-1, with D tentatively TRBD2 (6 bases). Trimming took off 5 bases at V and 15 bases at J, with 17 bases between the two ends. The germline V gene encodes CDR1 SGHVS and CDR2 FNYEAQ. There are 12 residues in the CDR3. CDR3 DNA sequence: TGTGCCAGCAGCCGTCCGCGGGGCGAATCGTTCTTC. The encoded protein is CASSRPRGESFF.

This rearrangement joins TRBV2 to TRBJ1-5; 9 positions agree with TRBD1. The length of the CDR3 is 15 residues. Germline CDR1 and CDR2: SNHLY and FYNNEI. V trimming: 5 bases; J trimming: 6 bases; junction bases outside the gene matches: 8. The CDR3 protein is CASSIRTGVGQPQHF. Written as DNA, the CDR3 is TGTGCCAGCAGTATCCGGACAGGGGTCGGTCAGCCCCAGCATTTT.

This clonotype was recorded at least ten times. V usage is TRBV3-1 and J usage is TRBJ1-1, with unresolved D. Looked up from germline, CDR1 is LGHDT and CDR2 is YNNKEL (reference sequence). The CDR3 sequence is 14 residues long. Deletions cut 4 bases from V and 5 bases from J, with 14 bases between. CDR3 nucleotide sequence: TGTGCCAGCAGCCCGGAGAATCGAGAGACTGAAGCTTTCTTT. It encodes CASSPENRETEAFF. Based on the CDR3 plus reference TRBV3-1 and TRBJ1-1, the full variable domain is DTAVSQTPKYLVTQMGNDKSIKCEQNLGHDTMYWYKQDSKKFLKIMFSYNNKELIINETVPNRFSPKSPDKAHLNLHINSLELGDSAVYFCASSPENRETEAFFGQGTRLTVV.

This clonotype was found a few times. The genes are TRBV10-3 and TRBJ1-1; no reliable D call. Trimming pared 6 bases from V and 0 bases from J, leaving 8 bases between. The CDR3 sequence is 13 residues long. Germline V gene sequence: CDR1 ENHRY, CDR2 SYGVKD. The CDR3 nucleotides read TGTGCCATCAGGGCTGAGTTGAACACTGAAGCTTTCTTT. Translated: CAIRAELNTEAFF.

This CDR3 is CASSLWQGRDEQYF. The CDR3 bases are TGCGCCAGCTCCCTGTGGCAGGGAAGGGACGAGCAGTACTTC. The gene calls are TRBV5-1 and TRBJ2-7; TRBD1 is a possible D gene (5 bases). The V end was cut by 7 bases, the J end by 5 bases, with 19 bases between. The germline V gene encodes CDR1 SGHRS and CDR2 YFSETQ. CDR3 size: 14 residues.

The rearrangement joins TRBV10-2 to TRBJ1-2; D may be TRBD1 (6 bases). The CDR3 length is 14 residues. The V gene's germline CDR1 is WSHSY and CDR2 SAAADI. V shed 7 bases and J shed 0 bases, with 12 bases lying between them. CDR3 sequence: CASTTTGSNYGYTF. As DNA, the CDR3 is TGCGCCAGCACCACGACAGGATCTAACTATGGCTACACCTTC.

This chain connects TRBV5-1 to TRBJ2-1, with TRBD1 identical over 10 bases. The CDR3 sequence is 16 residues long. Germline V gene sequence: CDR1 SGHRS, CDR2 YFSETQ. J was trimmed by 3 bases and V by 0 bases; bases with no gene match: 3. CDR3 coding DNA: TGCGCCAGCAGCTTGGGAGACAGGGGGCTCTACAATGAGCAGTTCTTC. It specifies CASSLGDRGLYNEQFF.

Points on this clonotype: A much larger clone sits a single nucleotide away, making a read error possible. This chain joins TRBV24-1 and TRBJ2-1; D uncertain. Germline CDR1 is KGHDR and CDR2 is SFDVKD. The length of the CDR3 is 11 residues. V was trimmed by 3 bases and J by 6 bases, leaving 2 bases between them. The CDR3 is CATSDGNEQFF. DNA for the CDR3: TGTGCCACCAGTGATGGCAATGAGCAGTTCTTC.

To note about this clonotype: This may arise from a read error, as a much more abundant clone is one base away. The genes are TRBV7-9 and TRBJ1-2; no clear D. With 6 bases removed from V and 4 bases from J, the gap between germline ends came to 18 bases. This CDR3 has 15 amino acids. Germline CDR1 reads SEHNR; CDR2 reads FQNEAQ (reference sequence). The CDR3 DNA is TGTGCCAGCAGACCGTTGTGGGTAGGTCGCTATGGCTACACCTTC. Translation: CASRPLWVGRYGYTF.

Many counts were recorded for this clonotype. The chain links TRBV7-9 to TRBJ2-7; 12 bases match TRBD2. The V segment lost 3 bases and the J segment 2 bases; nucleotides outside the gene matches: 5. Germline CDR1 SEHNR, CDR2 FQNEAQ (reference sequence). The CDR3 is 16 residues long. The CDR3 nucleotides read TGTGCCAGCAGCTTTGGCACTAGCGGGAGGACCTACGAGCAGTACTTC. This codes for CASSFGTSGRTYEQYF.

V and J are TRBV4-1 and TRBJ1-2; D is unresolved. V lost 0 bases and J 9 bases, leaving 11 bases between the germline ends. CDR1 and CDR2 from the germline V gene are MGHRA and YSYEKL. This CDR3 region has 13 residues. The CDR3 bases are TGCGCCAGCAGCCAAGACCGGGGAAGTCGCTACACCTTC. Amino acid sequence: CASSQDRGSRYTF.

A few counts support this clonotype. The J gene is TRBJ1-6, the V gene TRBV18, with 7 positions matching TRBD1. The CDR3 covers 17 residues. V lost 5 bases to trimming and J lost 0 bases; unmatched junction nucleotides: 7. Germline CDR1 is KGHSH and CDR2 is LQKENI. CDR3 DNA sequence: TGTGCCAGCTCATCCACAGGGGTGAGCTCCTATAATTCACCCCTCCACTTT. It codes for CASSSTGVSSYNSPLHF.

This clonotype was seen at least ten times. V and J are TRBV7-2 and TRBJ2-7; 7 bases fit TRBD2. This CDR3 contains 13 residues. The germline gives CDR1 SGHTA, CDR2 FQGNSA. J lost 2 bases, V lost 8 bases, and 6 bases had no gene match. CDR3 in amino acids: CASRVAGAYEQYF. Here the CDR3 DNA reads TGTGCCAGCCGGGTGGCGGGAGCCTACGAGCAGTACTTC.

V is TRBV5-1 and J is TRBJ1-4; D is possibly TRBD1 (5 bases). Germline CDR1 is SGHRS and CDR2 is YFSETQ. This CDR3 spans 16 amino acids. Between the trimmed V and J ends, which lost 4 bases and 0 bases, there was a span of 13 bases. The chain's CDR3 is CASSTTGTSTNEKLFF. The CDR3 region has the DNA TGCGCCAGCAGCACTACCGGGACCTCAACTAATGAAAAACTGTTTTTT.

This clonotype has just one count. This chain uses TRBV15 with TRBJ2-4; 14 nucleotides match TRBD2. Trimming took 2 bases from V and 7 from J; bases not matched to a gene: 10. CDR1 and CDR2 from the germline V gene are LNHNV and YYDKDF (reference sequence). The CDR3 length is 18 residues. For the CDR3, the DNA is TGTGCCACCAGCAGAAGCTACGGGACTAGCGGGAGATTTAACATTCAGTACTTC. It is translated as CATSRSYGTSGRFNIQYF.

This clonotype was observed at least ten times. At one of its ends the junction is not consistent with the germline gene, which may arise from a read error. J is TRBJ1-5 and V is TRBV4-1; D unresolved. The CDR3 sequence is 14 residues long. The germline gives CDR1 MGHRA, CDR2 YSYEKL. The CDR3 here is CASNQDTRNQPQHF. The DNA of the CDR3 is TGCGCCAGCAACCAAGACACCAGGAATCAGCCCCAGCATTTT.

This clonotype has more than one count but fewer than ten. The rearrangement links TRBV2 to TRBJ1-2; tentative D call: TRBD1 (6 bases). V was cut by 7 bases and J by 7 bases, with 25 bases left in between. The CDR3 is 16 residues long. Germline values: CDR1 SNHLY, CDR2 FYNNEI. The CDR3 spells CASTPARVGGYRGYTF. DNA of the CDR3: TGTGCCAGCACACCCGCCCGGGTGGGGGGCTACCGTGGCTACACCTTC. The full variable domain, completed using reference TRBV2 and TRBJ1-2, is EPEVTQTPSHQVTQMGQEVILRCVPISNHLYFYWYRQILGQKVEFLVSFYNNEISEKSEIFDDQFSVERPDGSNFTLKIRSTKLEDSAMYFCASTPARVGGYRGYTFGSGTRLTVV.

This clonotype has ten or more counts. J is TRBJ2-7 and V is TRBV2; 8 bases fit TRBD2. CDR3 size: 16 residues. Germline V gene sequence: CDR1 SNHLY, CDR2 FYNNEI. The J segment lost 6 bases and the V segment lost 3 bases, leaving 13 bases of the junction unmatched. The chain's CDR3 is CASSERVAGPAGEQYF. The CDR3 DNA follows: TGTGCCAGCAGTGAGAGAGTAGCGGGGCCGGCGGGCGAGCAGTACTTC.

Comment on this clonotype: This may be a read error: a much more frequent sequence differs by one nucleotide. The chain recombines TRBV10-2 with TRBJ2-7; perhaps D is TRBD1 or TRBD2 (5 bases each). CDR3 length: 13 residues. The germline V gene has CDR1 WSHSY and CDR2 SAAADI. Between the trimmed V and J ends, which lost 6 bases and 7 bases, there was a span of 16 bases. CDR3 loop: CASRSSGGKEQYF. CDR3 sequence (DNA): TGCGCCAGCAGATCTTCTGGGGGAAAGGAGCAGTACTTC.

The rearrangement uses TRBV29-1 and TRBJ1-3; 9 bases fit TRBD1. Trimming cost V 8 bases and J 0 bases; bases outside gene matches: 8. There are 15 residues in the CDR3. Germline CDR1 reads SQVTM; CDR2 reads ANQGSEA. As DNA, the CDR3 is TGCAGCTCAAGGACAGGGGCCAACTCTGGAAACACCATATATTTT. This gives the protein CSSRTGANSGNTIYF.